Each of the 8 T cell receptor beta chains below was sequenced from the same sample in a study of brain T cells in children with intractable seizures. This table comes from immunoSEQ multiplex PCR, and its TCRdb copy is limited to in-frame clones, with some not included. The repertoire holds 340,000 or so clones, with over 90% as singletons. Time point: blood from clinic visit 5 months post-surgery; TSC patient then seizure free. The sample consisted of peripheral blood, taken approximately 5 months after surgery. The receptors shown here come from a boy younger than two with tuberous sclerosis and intractable seizures.

The chain recombines TRBV13 with TRBJ2-3; D not certain. V dropped 0 bases and J dropped 0 bases, with 4 bases sitting between them. The CDR3 totals 14 residues. Germline assignment: CDR1 PRHDT and CDR2 FYEKMQ (reference sequence). The CDR3 DNA reads TGTGCCAGCAGCTTAGGCGCGAGCACAGATACGCAGTATTTT. Its translation is CASSLGASTDTQYF.

The V gene is TRBV12-3 or TRBV12-4, the J gene TRBJ2-1; D gene uncertain. CDR3 size: 11 residues. V lost 5 bases and J lost 9, with 8 bases in between. CDR3 sequence: CASSTGLEQFF. The CDR3 DNA reads as TGTGCCAGCAGTACCGGGCTTGAGCAGTTCTTC.

The chain employs TRBV3-1 (or the pseudogene TRBV3-2) and TRBJ1-1; a weak D match, TRBD1 (6 bases). The V end lost 3 bases, the J end lost 3 bases, and 8 bases lay between the germline ends. The CDR3 consists of 13 residues. Germline values: CDR1 LGHDT, CDR2 YNNKEL (reference sequence). CDR3 coding DNA: TGTGCCAGCAGCCATAGGGGGGACACTGAAGCTTTCTTT. Translation: CASSHRGDTEAFF.

The chain uses TRBV2 and TRBJ1-1; D might be TRBD1 (6 bases). V lost 8 bases and J lost 5, with 24 bases in between. The CDR3 extends over 16 amino acids. Germline V gene data show CDR1 as SNHLY and CDR2 as FYNNEI. CDR3 protein: CASEVGRGVKGTEAFF. CDR3 bases: TGTGCCAGCGAAGTTGGCAGGGGTGTGAAGGGGACTGAAGCTTTCTTT.

The genes are TRBV7-9 and TRBJ1-2, with TRBD1 identical over 10 bases. The ends lost 6 bases at V and 4 bases at J; junction bases unmatched: 8. The germline V gene has CDR1 SEHNR and CDR2 FQNEAQ (reference sequence). The CDR3 totals 15 residues. CDR3: CASRQGQGRLYGYTF. In DNA, the CDR3 is TGTGCCAGCAGACAGGGACAGGGGAGGCTCTATGGCTACACCTTC.

The CDR3 nucleotides are TGTGCCAGCAGCTTACGGTATTCAAGCGGGAGTGTCTCAGATACGCAGTATTTT. Encoded protein: CASSLRYSSGSVSDTQYF. The V call is TRBV11-3, the J call TRBJ2-3, with 8 positions matching TRBD2. The CDR3 sequence is 18 residues long. Trimming cost V 2 bases and J 4 bases; bases outside gene matches: 14. The germline CDR1 and CDR2 sequences are SGHNT and YENEEA.

This rearrangement joins TRBV7-3 to TRBJ2-1; weak D call: TRBD1 (6 bases). Trimming stripped 5 bases from V and 6 bases from J, with 32 bases between. The CDR3 has 20 amino acids. Per the germline V gene, CDR1 is SGHTA and CDR2 is FQGTGA. In DNA, the CDR3 is TGTGCCAGCAGCCTAGACGGACACGCAACCCAAAGGGGGAATGGCAATGAGCAGTTCTTC. Its protein is CASSLDGHATQRGNGNEQFF. The full variable domain, rest sourced from reference TRBV7-3 and TRBJ2-1, is GAGVSQTPSNKVTEKGKYVELRCDPISGHTALYWYRQSLGQGPEFLIYFQGTGAADDSGLPNDRFFAVRPEGSVSTLKIQRTERGDSAVYLCASSLDGHATQRGNGNEQFFGPGTRLTVL.

The V call is TRBV6-1, the J call TRBJ2-3, with 8 nucleotides matching TRBD2. The germline CDR1 and CDR2 sequences are MNHNS and SASEGT. The V and J ends lost 4 bases and 0 bases, in that order; junction bases with no gene match: 18. This CDR3 region has 20 residues. The CDR3 nucleotides read TGTGCCAGCAGTGCACGGGCACAAGGGCGGGGGGCGGCTAGCACAGATACGCAGTATTTT. It specifies CASSARAQGRGAASTDTQYF.